Below, one T cell receptor (beta chain) is given with its context. Sequence at one end of the junction differs from germline and may be a read error. Other nucleotide sequences from this sample produce the same CDR3. This record comes from a study of T cell changes during pregnancy in multiple sclerosis. Data came from immunoSEQ multiplex PCR; TCRdb stores just in-frame clones and leaves some out. The sample has about 110,000 clones, about 90% seen once. From germline, CDR1 is MNHEY and CDR2 SVGAGI. CDR3 length equals 14 residues. The J gene is TRBJ2-2, the V gene TRBV6-5; D gene uncertain. The clonotype comes from a female donor with multiple sclerosis, enrolled in a pregnancy study. Sequences were derived from peripheral blood, sampled after pregnancy. Here the CDR3 reads CASSYSSLPGELFF. The CDR3 nucleotides are TGCGCCAGCAGTTACTCGAGTCTACCTGGGGAGCTGTTTTTT.